This T cell receptor beta chain emerged from a study of blood T cell repertoires in COVID-19. Trimming took 3 bases from V and 4 from J, leaving 13 bases between them. Germline V lookup: CDR1 KGHSH, CDR2 LQKENI. The CDR3 spans 15 residues. Authors' data handling: Quantification of nucleated cells was approximated via reference gene primer amplification. Repertoires were generated with immunoSEQ multiplex PCR, while TCRdb's copy carries only in-frame clones and drops some. V, J and clone size derive from that table, while D and trimming were established from the DNA sequence. The sample lists approximately 300,000 clones, roughly nine tenths occurring once. Residents of 24 US areas, aged about 18 to 100 years, made up the participants. Donors were grouped by their self-reported clinical history.

This receptor was obtained from a woman under 40 who had recovered from COVID-19. The gene calls are TRBV18 and TRBJ2-1; D is unresolved. Sequenced input: PBMCs or T cells enriched from blood (not recorded which). The CDR3 reads CASSPRRAEYNEQFF. The CDR3 DNA reads TGTGCCAGCTCACCCCGGAGAGCTGAGTACAATGAGCAGTTCTTC.